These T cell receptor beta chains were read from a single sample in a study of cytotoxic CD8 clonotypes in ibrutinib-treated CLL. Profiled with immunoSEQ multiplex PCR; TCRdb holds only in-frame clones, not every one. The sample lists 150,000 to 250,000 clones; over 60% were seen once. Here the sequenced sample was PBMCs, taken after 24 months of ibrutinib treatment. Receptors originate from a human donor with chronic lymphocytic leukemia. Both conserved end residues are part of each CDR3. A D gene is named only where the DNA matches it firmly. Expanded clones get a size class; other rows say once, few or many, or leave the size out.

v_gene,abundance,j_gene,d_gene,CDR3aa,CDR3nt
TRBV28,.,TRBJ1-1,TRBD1,CASSDRGITEAFF,TGTGCCAGCAGCGACAGGGGAATCACTGAAGCTTTCTTT
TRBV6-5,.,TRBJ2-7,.,CASSYTLPLRAYEQYF,TGTGCCAGCAGTTACACCCTCCCCCTAAGAGCCTACGAGCAGTACTTC
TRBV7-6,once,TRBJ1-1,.,CASSLAGKRGARAFF,TGTGCCAGCAGCTTAGCGGGTAAAAGGGGAGCACGAGCTTTCTTT
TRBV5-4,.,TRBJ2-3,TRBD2,CASSPAGLAGGGGYTDTQYF,TGTGCCAGCAGCCCAGCAGGTCTAGCGGGGGGAGGAGGTTACACAGATACGCAGTATTTT
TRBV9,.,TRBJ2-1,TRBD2,CASSEGLAGAYNEQFF,TGTGCCAGCAGCGAAGGACTAGCGGGAGCATACAATGAGCAGTTCTTC
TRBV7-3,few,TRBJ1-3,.,CASSPDRSSGNTIYF,TGTGCCAGCAGCCCAGACAGATCCTCTGGAAACACCATATATTTT
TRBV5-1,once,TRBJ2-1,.,CASQETSSYNEQFF,TGCGCCAGCCAAGAGACTAGTTCCTACAATGAGCAGTTCTTC
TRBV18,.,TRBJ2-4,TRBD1,CASSPLGTEKNIQYF,TGTGCCAGCTCACCGCTCGGGACAGAAAAAAACATTCAGTACTTC
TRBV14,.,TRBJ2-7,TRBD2,CASSQEGPSSGRAYEQYF,TGTGCCAGCAGCCAAGAGGGGCCCTCTAGCGGGAGGGCCTACGAGCAGTACTTC
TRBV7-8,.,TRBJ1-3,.,CASSTDSLSGNTIYF,TGTGCCAGCAGCACAGACAGTCTCTCTGGAAACACCATATATTTT
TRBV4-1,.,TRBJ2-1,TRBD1,CASSQDSPMAQGAMVNEQFF,TGCGCCAGCAGCCAAGATTCGCCGATGGCACAGGGGGCAATGGTGAATGAGCAGTTCTTC
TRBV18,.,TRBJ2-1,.,CASSPLMGITNEQFF,TGTGCCAGCTCACCACTAATGGGCATTACCAATGAGCAGTTCTTC
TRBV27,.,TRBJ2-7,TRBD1,CASSDRTGGVEQYF,TGTGCCAGCAGTGATAGGACAGGGGGCGTGGAGCAGTACTTC
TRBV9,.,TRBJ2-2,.,CASSTSGGSNTGELFF,TGTGCCAGCAGCACCAGTGGGGGTTCGAACACCGGGGAGCTGTTTTTT
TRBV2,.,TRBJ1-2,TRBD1,CASSGGQGAYAFGYTF,TGTGCCAGCAGTGGGGGACAGGGGGCCTACGCCTTCGGCTACACCTTC
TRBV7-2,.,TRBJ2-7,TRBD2,CASSLWASGSYEQYF,TGTGCCAGCAGCTTGTGGGCTAGCGGGAGCTACGAGCAGTACTTC
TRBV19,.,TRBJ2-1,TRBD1,CASSNPGTGGRNEQFF,TGTGCCAGTAGTAACCCCGGGACAGGGGGTCGCAATGAGCAGTTCTTC